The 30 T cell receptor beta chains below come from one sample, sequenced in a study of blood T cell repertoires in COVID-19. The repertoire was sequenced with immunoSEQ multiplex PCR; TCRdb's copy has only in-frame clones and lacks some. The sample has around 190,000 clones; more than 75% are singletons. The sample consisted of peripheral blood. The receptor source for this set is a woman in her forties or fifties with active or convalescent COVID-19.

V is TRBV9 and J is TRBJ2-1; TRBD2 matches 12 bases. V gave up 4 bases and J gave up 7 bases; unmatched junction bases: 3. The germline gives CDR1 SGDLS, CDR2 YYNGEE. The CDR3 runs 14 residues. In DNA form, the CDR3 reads TGTGCCAGCAGCCTACTAGCGGGGGGAAATGAGCAGTTCTTC. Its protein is CASSLLAGGNEQFF.

The CDR3 region has the DNA TGTGCCAGCAGCTTAGGGCGGGGACAGCCCCAGCATTTT. Translating gives CASSLGRGQPQHF. The chain carries TRBV11-2 and TRBJ1-5; D is undetermined. The germline V gene has CDR1 SGHAT and CDR2 FQNNGV. CDR3 size: 13 residues. With 1 base removed from V and 7 bases from J, the gap between germline ends came to 8 bases.

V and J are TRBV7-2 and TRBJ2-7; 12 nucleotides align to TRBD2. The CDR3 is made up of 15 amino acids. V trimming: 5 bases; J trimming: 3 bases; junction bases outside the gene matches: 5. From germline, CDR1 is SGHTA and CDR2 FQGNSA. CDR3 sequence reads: CASSQGLAGLYEQYF. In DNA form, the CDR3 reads TGTGCCAGCAGCCAGGGACTAGCGGGCCTCTACGAGCAGTACTTC. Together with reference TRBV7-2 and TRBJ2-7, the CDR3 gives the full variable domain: GAGVSQSPSNKVTEKGKDVELRCDPISGHTALYWYRQSLGQGLEFLIYFQGNSAPDKSGLPSDRFSAERTGGSVSTLTIQRTQQEDSAVYLCASSQGLAGLYEQYFGPGTRLTVT.

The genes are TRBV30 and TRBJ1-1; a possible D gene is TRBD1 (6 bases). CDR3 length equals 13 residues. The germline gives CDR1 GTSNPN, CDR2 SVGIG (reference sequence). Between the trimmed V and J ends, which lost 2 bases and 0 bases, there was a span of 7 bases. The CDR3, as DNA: TGTGCCTGGAGTACAGGGTTGAACACTGAAGCTTTCTTT. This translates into CAWSTGLNTEAFF.

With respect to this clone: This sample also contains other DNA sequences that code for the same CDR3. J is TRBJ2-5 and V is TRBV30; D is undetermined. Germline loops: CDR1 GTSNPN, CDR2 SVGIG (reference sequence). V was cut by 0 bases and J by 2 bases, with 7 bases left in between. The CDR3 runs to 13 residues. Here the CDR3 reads CAWSVLLQETQYF. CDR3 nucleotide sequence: TGTGCCTGGAGTGTACTTCTTCAAGAGACCCAGTACTTC.

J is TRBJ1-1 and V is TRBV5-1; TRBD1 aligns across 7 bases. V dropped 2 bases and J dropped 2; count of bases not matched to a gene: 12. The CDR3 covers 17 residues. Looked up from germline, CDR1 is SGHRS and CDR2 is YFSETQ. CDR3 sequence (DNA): TGCGCCAGCAGCTTAGGACAGGCGGTGACATTAAACACTGAAGCTTTCTTT. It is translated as CASSLGQAVTLNTEAFF.

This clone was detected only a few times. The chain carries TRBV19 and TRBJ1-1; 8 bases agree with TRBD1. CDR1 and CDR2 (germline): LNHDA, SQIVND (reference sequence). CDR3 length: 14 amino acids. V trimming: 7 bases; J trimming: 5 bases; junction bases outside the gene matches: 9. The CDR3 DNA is TGTGCCAGTAACTCATACACAGGGGGAACTGAAGCTTTCTTT. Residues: CASNSYTGGTEAFF.

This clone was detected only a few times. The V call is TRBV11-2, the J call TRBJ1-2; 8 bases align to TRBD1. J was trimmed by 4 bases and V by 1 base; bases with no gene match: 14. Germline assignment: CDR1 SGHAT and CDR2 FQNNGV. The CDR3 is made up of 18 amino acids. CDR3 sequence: CASSLGIPGQVLAYGYTF. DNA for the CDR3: TGTGCCAGCAGCTTAGGCATTCCGGGACAGGTTCTAGCCTATGGCTACACCTTC.

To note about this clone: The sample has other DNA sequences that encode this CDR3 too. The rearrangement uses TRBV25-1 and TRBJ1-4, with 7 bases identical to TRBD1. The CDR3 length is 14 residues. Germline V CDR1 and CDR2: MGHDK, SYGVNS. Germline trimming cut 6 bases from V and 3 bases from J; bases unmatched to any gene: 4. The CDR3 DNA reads TGTGCCAGCAGCCAGACAGGGTCTAATGAAAAACTGTTTTTT. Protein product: CASSQTGSNEKLFF.

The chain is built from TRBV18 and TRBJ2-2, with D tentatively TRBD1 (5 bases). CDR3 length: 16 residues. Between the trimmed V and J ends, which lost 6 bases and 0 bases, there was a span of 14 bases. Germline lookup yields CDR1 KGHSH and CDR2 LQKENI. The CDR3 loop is CASSQQAQSNTGELFF. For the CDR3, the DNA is TGTGCCAGCTCGCAACAGGCCCAGTCGAACACCGGGGAGCTGTTTTTT.

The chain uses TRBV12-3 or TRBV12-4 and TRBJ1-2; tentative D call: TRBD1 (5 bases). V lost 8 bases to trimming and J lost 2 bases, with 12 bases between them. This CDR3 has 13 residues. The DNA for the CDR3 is TGTGCCAGCGGAGCCGGGGGAAACTATGGCTACACCTTC. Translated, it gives CASGAGGNYGYTF.

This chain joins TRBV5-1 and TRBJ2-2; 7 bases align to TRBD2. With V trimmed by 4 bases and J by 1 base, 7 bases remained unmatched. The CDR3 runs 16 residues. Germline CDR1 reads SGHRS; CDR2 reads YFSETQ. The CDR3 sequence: CASSLGIAGNTGELFF. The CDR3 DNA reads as TGCGCCAGCAGCCTCGGGATAGCGGGGAACACCGGGGAGCTGTTTTTT.

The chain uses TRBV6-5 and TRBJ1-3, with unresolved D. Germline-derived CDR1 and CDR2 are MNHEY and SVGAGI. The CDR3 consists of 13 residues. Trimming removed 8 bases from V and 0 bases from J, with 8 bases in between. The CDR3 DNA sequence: TGTGCCAGCGGACTGAGCTCTGGAAACACCATATATTTT. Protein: CASGLSSGNTIYF.

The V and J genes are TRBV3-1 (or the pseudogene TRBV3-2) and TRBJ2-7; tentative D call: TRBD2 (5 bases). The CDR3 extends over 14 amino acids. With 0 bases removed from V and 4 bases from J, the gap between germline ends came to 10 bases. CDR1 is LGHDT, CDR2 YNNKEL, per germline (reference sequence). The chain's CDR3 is CASSQDGGWYEQYF. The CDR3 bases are TGTGCCAGCAGCCAAGACGGAGGCTGGTACGAGCAGTACTTC.

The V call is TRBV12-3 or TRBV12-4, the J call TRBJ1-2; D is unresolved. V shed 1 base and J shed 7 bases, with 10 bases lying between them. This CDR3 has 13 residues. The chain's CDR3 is CASSLDGFSGYTF. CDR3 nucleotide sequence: TGTGCCAGCAGTTTAGACGGGTTTAGTGGCTACACCTTC.

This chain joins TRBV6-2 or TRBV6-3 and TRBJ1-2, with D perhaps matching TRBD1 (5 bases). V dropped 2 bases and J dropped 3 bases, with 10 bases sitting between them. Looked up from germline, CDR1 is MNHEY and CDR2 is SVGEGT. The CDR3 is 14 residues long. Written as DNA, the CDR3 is TGTGCCAGCAGTTACGGGGGGGACGACTATGGCTACACCTTC. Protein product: CASSYGGDDYGYTF.

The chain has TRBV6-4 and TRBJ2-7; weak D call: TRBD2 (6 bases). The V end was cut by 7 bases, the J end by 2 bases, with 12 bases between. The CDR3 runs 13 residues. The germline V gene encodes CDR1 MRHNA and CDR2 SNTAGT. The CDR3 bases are TGTGCCAGCAAACAGCGGGCGGCCTACGAGCAGTACTTC. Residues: CASKQRAAYEQYF.

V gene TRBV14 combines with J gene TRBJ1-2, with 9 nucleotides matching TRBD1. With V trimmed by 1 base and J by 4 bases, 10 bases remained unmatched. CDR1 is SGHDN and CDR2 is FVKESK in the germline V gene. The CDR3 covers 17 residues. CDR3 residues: CASSQARDRATLYGYTF. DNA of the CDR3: TGTGCCAGCAGCCAAGCGCGGGACAGGGCGACTCTCTATGGCTACACCTTC.

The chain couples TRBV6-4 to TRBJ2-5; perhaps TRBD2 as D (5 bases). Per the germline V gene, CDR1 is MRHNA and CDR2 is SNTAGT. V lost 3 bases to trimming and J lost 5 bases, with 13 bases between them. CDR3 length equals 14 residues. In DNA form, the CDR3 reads TGTGCCAGCAGTGAATCGGGGAATAGGGAGACCCAGTACTTC. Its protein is CASSESGNRETQYF.

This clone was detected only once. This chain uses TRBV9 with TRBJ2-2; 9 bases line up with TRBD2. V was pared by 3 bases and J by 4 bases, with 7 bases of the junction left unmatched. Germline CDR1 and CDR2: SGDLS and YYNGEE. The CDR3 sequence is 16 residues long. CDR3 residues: CASSALSGSGTGELFF. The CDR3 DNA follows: TGTGCCAGCAGCGCCCTTAGCGGGAGTGGCACCGGGGAGCTGTTTTTT.

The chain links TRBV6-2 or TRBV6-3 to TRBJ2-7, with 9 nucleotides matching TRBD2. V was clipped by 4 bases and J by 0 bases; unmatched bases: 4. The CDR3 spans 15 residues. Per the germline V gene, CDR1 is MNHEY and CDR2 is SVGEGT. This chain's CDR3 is CASSWRLAASYEQYF. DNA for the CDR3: TGTGCCAGCAGTTGGAGACTAGCGGCCTCCTACGAGCAGTACTTC.

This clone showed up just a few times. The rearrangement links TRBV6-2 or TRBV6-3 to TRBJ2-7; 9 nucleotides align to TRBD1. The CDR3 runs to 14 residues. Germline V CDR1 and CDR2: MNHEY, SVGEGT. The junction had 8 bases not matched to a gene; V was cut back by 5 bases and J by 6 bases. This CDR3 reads CASSLGTGIGEQYF. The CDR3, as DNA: TGTGCCAGCAGTCTGGGGACAGGGATTGGCGAGCAGTACTTC.

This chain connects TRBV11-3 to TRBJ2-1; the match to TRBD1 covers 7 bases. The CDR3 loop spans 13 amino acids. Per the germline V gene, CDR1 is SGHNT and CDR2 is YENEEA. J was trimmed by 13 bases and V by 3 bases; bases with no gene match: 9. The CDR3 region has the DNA TGTGCCAGCAGCTTGAATCCGGGACAGACTCAGTTCTTC. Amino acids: CASSLNPGQTQFF.

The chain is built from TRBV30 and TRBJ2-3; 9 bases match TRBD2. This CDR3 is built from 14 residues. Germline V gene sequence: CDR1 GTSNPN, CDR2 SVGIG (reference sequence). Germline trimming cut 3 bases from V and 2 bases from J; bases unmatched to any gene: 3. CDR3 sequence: CAWRGGGATDTQYF. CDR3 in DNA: TGTGCCTGGAGAGGCGGGGGGGCCACAGATACGCAGTATTTT.

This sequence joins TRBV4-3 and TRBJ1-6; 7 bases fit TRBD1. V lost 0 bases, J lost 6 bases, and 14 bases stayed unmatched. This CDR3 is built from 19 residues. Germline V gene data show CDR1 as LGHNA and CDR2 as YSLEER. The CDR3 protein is CASSQDKGQGGAPNSPLHF. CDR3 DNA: TGCGCCAGCAGCCAAGATAAGGGCCAAGGGGGCGCCCCTAATTCACCCCTCCACTTT.

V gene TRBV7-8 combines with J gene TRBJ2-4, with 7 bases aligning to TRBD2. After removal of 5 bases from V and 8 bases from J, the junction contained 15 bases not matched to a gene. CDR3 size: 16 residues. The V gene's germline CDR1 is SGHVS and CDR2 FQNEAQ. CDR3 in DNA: TGTGCCAGCAGCCCCACCGGGGGGACGCTCCCGGACATTCAGTACTTC. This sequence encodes CASSPTGGTLPDIQYF.

The CDR3 is CASSDGDNEQFF. In nucleotides, the CDR3 is TGTGCCAGCAGTGACGGGGACAATGAGCAGTTCTTC. The chain has TRBV2 and TRBJ2-1; TRBD2 might be the D (5 bases). CDR1 is SNHLY, CDR2 FYNNEI, per germline. V was trimmed by 3 bases and J by 5 bases, leaving 5 bases between them. The CDR3 has 12 residues.

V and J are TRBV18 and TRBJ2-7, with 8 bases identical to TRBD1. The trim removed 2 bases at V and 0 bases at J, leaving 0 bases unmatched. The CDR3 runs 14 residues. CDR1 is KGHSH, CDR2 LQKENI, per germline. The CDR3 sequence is CASSPTGGSYEQYF. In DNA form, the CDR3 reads TGTGCCAGCTCACCAACAGGGGGCTCCTACGAGCAGTACTTC. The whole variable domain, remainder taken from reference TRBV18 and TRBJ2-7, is NAGVMQNPRHLVRRRGQEARLRCSPMKGHSHVYWYRQLPEEGLKFMVYLQKENIIDESGMPKERFSAEFPKEGPSILRIQQVVRGDSAAYFCASSPTGGSYEQYFGPGTRLTVT.

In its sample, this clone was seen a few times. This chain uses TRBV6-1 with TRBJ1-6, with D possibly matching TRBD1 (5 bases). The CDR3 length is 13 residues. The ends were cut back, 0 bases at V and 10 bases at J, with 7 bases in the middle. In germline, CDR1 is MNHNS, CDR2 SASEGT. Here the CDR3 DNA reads TGTGCCAGCAGTGAAGCCCAGGGATCACCCCTCCACTTT. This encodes CASSEAQGSPLHF.

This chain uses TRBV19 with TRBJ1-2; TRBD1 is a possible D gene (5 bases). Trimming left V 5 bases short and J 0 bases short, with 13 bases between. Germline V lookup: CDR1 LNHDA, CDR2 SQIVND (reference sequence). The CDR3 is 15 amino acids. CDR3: CASSEYRNSNYGYTF. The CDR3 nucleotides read TGTGCCAGTAGTGAGTACAGGAATTCTAACTATGGCTACACCTTC.